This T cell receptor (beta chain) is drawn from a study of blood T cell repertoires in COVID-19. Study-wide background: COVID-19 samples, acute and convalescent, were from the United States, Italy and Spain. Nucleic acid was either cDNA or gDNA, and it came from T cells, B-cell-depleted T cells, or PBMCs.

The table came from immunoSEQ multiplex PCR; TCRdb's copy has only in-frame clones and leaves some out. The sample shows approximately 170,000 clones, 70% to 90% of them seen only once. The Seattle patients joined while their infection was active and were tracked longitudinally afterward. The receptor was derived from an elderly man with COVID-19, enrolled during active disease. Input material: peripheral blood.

The chain's CDR3 is CASSRTDSLWDTIYF. DNA for the CDR3: TGTGCCAGCAGTCGAACGGACAGCCTATGGGACACCATATATTTT. This chain connects TRBV7-2 to TRBJ1-3; a weak D match, TRBD1 (6 bases). From germline, CDR1 is SGHTA and CDR2 FQGNSA. The CDR3 totals 15 residues. The V end was cut by 6 bases, the J end by 8 bases, with 20 bases between.